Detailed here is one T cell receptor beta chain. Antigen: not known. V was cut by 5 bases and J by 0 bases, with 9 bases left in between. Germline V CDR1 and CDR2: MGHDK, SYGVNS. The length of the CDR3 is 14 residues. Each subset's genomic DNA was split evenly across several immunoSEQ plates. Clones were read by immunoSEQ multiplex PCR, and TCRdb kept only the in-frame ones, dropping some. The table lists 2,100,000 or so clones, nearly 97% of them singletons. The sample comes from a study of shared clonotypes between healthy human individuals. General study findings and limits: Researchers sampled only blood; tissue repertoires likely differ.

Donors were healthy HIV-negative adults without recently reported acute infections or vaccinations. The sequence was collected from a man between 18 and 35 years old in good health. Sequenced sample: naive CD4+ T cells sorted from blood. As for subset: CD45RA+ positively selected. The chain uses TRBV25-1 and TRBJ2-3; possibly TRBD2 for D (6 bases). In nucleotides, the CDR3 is TGTGCCAGCAGTAATAGCGGAAGCACAGATACGCAGTATTTT. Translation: CASSNSGSTDTQYF.